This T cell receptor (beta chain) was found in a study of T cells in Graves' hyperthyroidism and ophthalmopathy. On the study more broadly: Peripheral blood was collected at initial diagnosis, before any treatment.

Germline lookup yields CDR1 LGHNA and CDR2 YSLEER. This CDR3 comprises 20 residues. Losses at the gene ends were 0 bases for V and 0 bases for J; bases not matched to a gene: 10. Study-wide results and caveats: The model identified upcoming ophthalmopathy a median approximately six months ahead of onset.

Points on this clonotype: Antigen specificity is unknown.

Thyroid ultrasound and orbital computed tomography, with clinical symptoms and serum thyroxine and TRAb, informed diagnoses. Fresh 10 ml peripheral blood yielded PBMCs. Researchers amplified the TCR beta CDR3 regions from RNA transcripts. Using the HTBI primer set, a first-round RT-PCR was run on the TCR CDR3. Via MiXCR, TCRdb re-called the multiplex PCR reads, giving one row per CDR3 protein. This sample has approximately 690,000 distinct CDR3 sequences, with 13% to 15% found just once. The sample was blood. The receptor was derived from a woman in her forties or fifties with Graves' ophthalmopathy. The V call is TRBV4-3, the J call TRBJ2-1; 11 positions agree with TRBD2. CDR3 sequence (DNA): TGCGCCAGCAGCCAAGATTGGCAGGTAGCGGGAGGGAGCTCCTACAATGAGCAGTTCTTC. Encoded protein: CASSQDWQVAGGSSYNEQFF.